The 4 T cell receptor beta chains given below trace back to one sample, sequenced in a study of blood T cell repertoires in COVID-19. The method was immunoSEQ multiplex PCR; TCRdb's version includes in-frame clones alone and lacks a portion of them. The data contain about 200,000 clones, around four fifths of them seen just once; the ten biggest clones take up about 12%. The sequencing input was PBMCs or T cells enriched from blood (not recorded which). Every receptor here comes from a man in his forties who had recovered from COVID-19.

The chain is built from TRBV6-1 and TRBJ2-7, with 13 bases fitting TRBD2. The ends lost 5 bases at V and 9 bases at J; junction bases unmatched: 7. Germline CDR1 and CDR2: MNHNS and SASEGT. The CDR3 has 14 residues. In DNA form, the CDR3 reads TGTGCCAGCAGTCCCGGACTAGCGGGAGCTCGGCAGTACGTC. It codes for CASSPGLAGARQYV.

This clone was found once. This rearrangement joins TRBV2 to TRBJ2-1; 10 nucleotides align to TRBD2. J lost 1 base, V lost 6 bases, and 0 bases had no gene match. Looked up from germline, CDR1 is SNHLY and CDR2 is FYNNEI. This CDR3 has 14 residues. CDR3 in DNA: TGTGCCAGCAGAGCGGGAGGGTCCTACAATGAGCAGTTCTTC. Protein product: CASRAGGSYNEQFF.

The J gene is TRBJ2-3, the V gene TRBV21-1; the DNA was not used to check the table's D call, TRBD2. TRBV21-1 is reported as a pseudogene. This CDR3 region has 21 residues. The CDR3: CASSVRGLAGRPYTKLDTQYF. The DNA for the CDR3 is TGTGCCAGCAGCGTACGAGGACTAGCGGGGCGGCCATATACAAAACTGGATACGCAGTATTTT.

The rearrangement uses TRBV7-2 and TRBJ1-4; TRBD1 aligns across 10 bases. With V trimmed by 0 bases and J by 10 bases, 8 bases remained unmatched. Germline assignment: CDR1 SGHTA and CDR2 FQGNSA. The length of the CDR3 is 16 residues. The CDR3 sequence: CASSLALGDRGGKLFF. The CDR3, as DNA: TGTGCCAGCAGCTTAGCGCTAGGGGACAGGGGTGGAAAACTGTTTTTT.